Shown below are 32 T cell receptor beta chains from a single sample sequenced in a study of cytomegalovirus exposure and HLA in healthy donors. Vbeta (60) and Jbeta (13) primers were used in the PCR. Here immunoSEQ multiplex PCR was the method, and the copy in TCRdb shows in-frame clones only, minus some. The table has over 130,000 clones, roughly 66% seen once. Sequenced input: PBMCs. Receptors were obtained from a woman aged 55 to 70 in good health and CMV-seronegative.

The chain links TRBV25-1 to TRBJ1-2, with 8 nucleotides matching TRBD1. J lost 7 bases, V lost 6 bases, and 16 bases had no gene match. CDR1 is MGHDK, CDR2 SYGVNS, per germline. The CDR3 is 16 residues long. The DNA of the CDR3 is TGTGCCAGCAGCCCCCGGGCTGGGGGGGACAGGTCTGGCTACACCTTC. It specifies CASSPRAGGDRSGYTF.

V is TRBV25-1 and J is TRBJ2-6; maybe TRBD2 (5 bases). CDR1 and CDR2 (germline): MGHDK, SYGVNS. The germline V and J ends were trimmed by 2 bases and 0 bases, with 14 bases remaining between them. CDR3 length: 18 amino acids. The CDR3, as DNA: TGTGCCAGCAGTGAAACAACCCCGGGGAGCTCTGGGGCCAACGTCCTGACTTTC. Translating it yields CASSETTPGSSGANVLTF. Based on the CDR3 plus reference TRBV25-1 and TRBJ2-6, the full variable domain is EADIYQTPRYLVIGTGKKITLECSQTMGHDKMYWYQQDPGMELHLIHYSYGVNSTEKGDLSSESTVSRIRTEHFPLTLESARPSHTSQYLCASSETTPGSSGANVLTFGAGSRLTVL.

The chain employs TRBV5-4 and TRBJ1-2; 9 nucleotides match TRBD1. V lost 7 bases, J lost 8 bases, and 12 bases stayed unmatched. Germline V CDR1 and CDR2: SGHNT, YYREEE (reference sequence). The CDR3 totals 14 residues. The CDR3 sequence: CASVPQGQGQGYTF. In DNA, the CDR3 is TGTGCCAGCGTACCCCAGGGACAGGGTCAAGGCTACACCTTC. Full variable domain (outside the CDR3, taken from reference TRBV5-4 and TRBJ1-2): ETGVTQSPTHLIKTRGQQVTLRCSSQSGHNTVSWYQQALGQGPQFIFQYYREEENGRGNFPPRFSGLQFPNYSSELNVNALELDDSALYLCASVPQGQGQGYTFGSGTRLTVV.

The V call is TRBV19, the J call TRBJ2-3; possible D gene TRBD1, 6 bases. This CDR3 has 13 residues. V lost 8 bases and J lost 6, with 15 bases in between. Germline lookup yields CDR1 LNHDA and CDR2 SQIVND (reference sequence). For the CDR3, the DNA is TGTGCCAGTTCCGACAGGCTCGTCGATACGCAGTATTTT. Protein product: CASSDRLVDTQYF.

The rearrangement joins TRBV11-1 to TRBJ2-5; TRBD1 agrees at 7 bases. The J segment lost 1 base and the V segment lost 3 bases, leaving 2 bases of the junction unmatched. The CDR3 has 14 residues. Germline V CDR1 and CDR2: SGHAT, FQDESV (reference sequence). This CDR3 reads CASSFNRGQETQYF. For the CDR3, the DNA is TGTGCCAGCAGCTTTAACAGGGGCCAAGAGACCCAGTACTTC. The variable domain in full, with the rest retrieved from reference TRBV11-1 and TRBJ2-5, is EAEVAQSPRYKITEKSQAVAFWCDPISGHATLYWYRQILGQGPELLVQFQDESVVDDSQLPKDRFSAERLKGVDSTLKIQPAELGDSAMYLCASSFNRGQETQYFGPGTRLLVL.

The table lists this clone with a count of one. At one end, the junction sequence differs from germline, possibly due to a read error. V is TRBV7-9 and J is TRBJ1-1; D unresolved. CDR3 length: 14 amino acids. Germline loops: CDR1 SEHNR, CDR2 FQNEAQ (reference sequence). The CDR3 sequence: CSSSFDNRNTEAFF. CDR3 DNA sequence: TGTTCCAGCAGCTTCGACAATCGGAACACTGAAGCTTTCTTT.

The chain employs TRBV5-1 and TRBJ2-7, with 8 bases fitting TRBD1. There are 15 residues in the CDR3. The trim removed 4 bases at V and 6 bases at J, leaving 12 bases unmatched. Germline assignment: CDR1 SGHRS and CDR2 YFSETQ. CDR3 nucleotides: TGCGCCAGCAGCCCATCCCGGGACAGGAGCTTCGAGCAGTACTTC. Encoded protein: CASSPSRDRSFEQYF.

With respect to this clone: One end of the junction does not line up with germline, which may come from a read error. The V and J genes are TRBV5-1 and TRBJ2-5; the D gene is possibly TRBD2 (5 bases). In germline, CDR1 is SGHRS, CDR2 YFSETQ. CDR3 length equals 13 residues. This CDR3 reads CVSSGISAETQYF. CDR3 nucleotide sequence: TGCGTCAGCAGCGGTATTAGCGCGGAGACCCAGTACTTC.

This clone was picked up one time. This chain links TRBV7-3 with TRBJ2-6, with D perhaps TRBD1 (6 bases). V gave up 4 bases and J gave up 3 bases, with 25 bases separating them. Germline CDR1 SGHTA, CDR2 FQGTGA. This CDR3 is built from 20 residues. In DNA form, the CDR3 reads TGTGCCAGCAGCTCCTACCCAGTAGGCTTTGGGGACATTGGGGCCAACGTCCTGACTTTC. It specifies CASSSYPVGFGDIGANVLTF.

This clone was detected ten times or more. This chain links TRBV16 with TRBJ1-2, with TRBD1 as a possible D gene (6 bases). The V gene's germline CDR1 is KGHSY and CDR2 FQNENV. Trimming stripped 4 bases from V and 8 bases from J, with 14 bases between. This CDR3 has 13 residues. CDR3 sequence reads: CASSPGGTRGYTF. CDR3 DNA: TGTGCCAGCAGCCCGGGGGGGACAAGAGGCTACACCTTC. The full variable domain, rest sourced from reference TRBV16 and TRBJ1-2, is GEEVAQTPKHLVRGEGQKAKLYCAPIKGHSYVFWYQQVLKNEFKFLISFQNENVFDETGMPKERFSAKCLPNSPCSLEIQATKLEDSAVYFCASSPGGTRGYTFGSGTRLTVV.

The chain combines TRBV7-9 with TRBJ2-5; TRBD1 agrees at 8 bases. The CDR3 is made up of 15 amino acids. V shed 0 bases, J shed 0 bases, and the junction held 0 bases outside the gene matches. Germline CDR1 is SEHNR and CDR2 is FQNEAQ (reference sequence). The CDR3 spells CASSLATGDQETQYF. The DNA of the CDR3 is TGTGCCAGCAGCTTAGCGACAGGGGACCAAGAGACCCAGTACTTC.

The V and J genes are TRBV14 and TRBJ2-2, with 9 nucleotides matching TRBD1. V gave up 6 bases and J gave up 5 bases; unmatched junction bases: 19. This CDR3 contains 19 residues. Germline CDR1 SGHDN, CDR2 FVKESK. CDR3 DNA sequence: TGTGCCAGCAGTGCGCCGGGACAGGGAGTACCAACGGTAACCGGGGAGCTGTTTTTT. Amino acid sequence: CASSAPGQGVPTVTGELFF. Filled out from reference TRBV14 and TRBJ2-2, the complete variable domain reads EAGVTQFPSHSVIEKGQTVTLRCDPISGHDNLYWYRRVMGKEIKFLLHFVKESKQDESGMPNNRFLAERTGGTYSTLKVQPAELEDSGVYFCASSAPGQGVPTVTGELFFGEGSRLTVL.

The gene calls are TRBV7-2 and TRBJ2-3; perhaps TRBD2 as D (6 bases). The CDR3 covers 14 residues. Germline lookup yields CDR1 SGHTA and CDR2 FQGNSA. Trimming removed 8 bases from V and 6 bases from J, with 18 bases in between. The CDR3 region has the DNA TGTGCCAGCGGGGGTGGGAGGACGCAGGATACGCAGTATTTT. Translation: CASGGGRTQDTQYF.

The chain couples TRBV7-7 to TRBJ2-5; the match to TRBD1 covers 9 bases. The V segment lost 5 bases and the J segment 4 bases; nucleotides outside the gene matches: 11. The CDR3 extends over 16 amino acids. Germline assignment: CDR1 SSHAT and CDR2 FNYEAQ (reference sequence). CDR3 residues: CASSPETGTGRETQYF. The CDR3 nucleotides read TGTGCCAGCAGCCCCGAAACCGGGACAGGGCGAGAGACCCAGTACTTC.

This clone occurred once. The chain uses TRBV28 and TRBJ2-5; the match to TRBD2 covers 7 bases. Germline V gene sequence: CDR1 MDHEN, CDR2 SYDVKM. CDR3 length: 14 residues. V shed 2 bases, J shed 4 bases, and the junction held 4 bases outside the gene matches. The DNA for the CDR3 is TGTGCCAGCAGTTTAAGGGCGGGAGCAGAGACCCAGTACTTC. Protein sequence: CASSLRAGAETQYF.

V is TRBV4-1 and J is TRBJ2-2, with 13 bases matching TRBD2. The CDR3 is made up of 18 amino acids. Germline CDR1 and CDR2: MGHRA and YSYEKL. V lost 1 base, J lost 0 bases, and 2 bases stayed unmatched. This CDR3 reads CASSQGLAGGANTGELFF. In DNA, the CDR3 is TGCGCCAGCAGCCAAGGACTAGCGGGAGGCGCGAACACCGGGGAGCTGTTTTTT.

This chain joins TRBV5-1 and TRBJ1-5; TRBD1 matches at 7 bases. This CDR3 contains 15 residues. CDR1 and CDR2 (germline): SGHRS, YFSETQ. Trimming took 4 bases from V and 4 from J; bases not matched to a gene: 8. The CDR3 reads CASSLTTGSNQPQHF. The DNA for the CDR3 is TGCGCCAGCAGCCTGACGACAGGGTCAAATCAGCCCCAGCATTTT.

The rearrangement joins TRBV6-5 to TRBJ1-3, with 10 bases matching TRBD1. This CDR3 has 13 residues. Trimming took 10 bases from V and 5 from J; bases not matched to a gene: 5. The germline V gene has CDR1 MNHEY and CDR2 SVGAGI. In DNA form, the CDR3 reads TGTGCCATTTTGGACAGGGGGAGAAACACCATATATTTT. Its protein product is CAILDRGRNTIYF.

The CDR3 nucleotides read TGTGCCAGTAATAGCGGGGGGGCCAGAGAGACCCAGTACTTC. As protein: CASNSGGARETQYF. The rearrangement joins TRBV19 to TRBJ2-5; 11 positions agree with TRBD2. Germline V gene data show CDR1 as LNHDA and CDR2 as SQIVND (reference sequence). The CDR3 extends over 14 amino acids. J was trimmed by 4 bases and V by 7 bases; bases with no gene match: 5.

The chain links TRBV7-2 to TRBJ2-3; TRBD2 matches at 12 bases. CDR1 SGHTA and CDR2 FQGNSA come from the germline V gene. The CDR3 runs 17 residues. The V and J ends lost 7 bases and 0 bases, in that order; junction bases with no gene match: 8. The CDR3 protein is CASKSRGLAGSTDTQYF. The CDR3, as DNA: TGTGCCAGCAAGTCACGGGGACTAGCGGGCAGCACAGATACGCAGTATTTT.

This clone was detected a few times. The rearrangement links TRBV19 to TRBJ1-1, with TRBD1 identical over 9 bases. V shed 5 bases and J 1 base; nucleotides not matched to a gene: 17. This CDR3 is 19 amino acids long. CDR1 is LNHDA, CDR2 SQIVND, per germline (reference sequence). CDR3 coding DNA: TGTGCCAGTAGTTCGCCCGGGACAGGGTTTCTCCGCGAGAACACTGAAGCTTTCTTT. Translating gives CASSSPGTGFLRENTEAFF.

The genes are TRBV5-5 and TRBJ1-6; 9 bases are a match to TRBD1. The CDR3 runs to 15 residues. V lost 2 bases and J lost 7; bases outside the gene matches: 4. The germline CDR1 and CDR2 sequences are SGHKS and YYEKEE (reference sequence). CDR3 amino acids: CASSLQGAQNSPLHF. CDR3 sequence (DNA): TGTGCCAGCAGCTTACAGGGGGCTCAAAATTCACCCCTCCACTTT. The full variable domain, in which reference TRBV5-5 and TRBJ1-6 provide the parts outside the CDR3, is DAGVTQSPTHLIKTRGQQVTLRCSPISGHKSVSWYQQVLGQGPQFIFQYYEKEERGRGNFPDRFSARQFPNYSSELNVNALLLGDSALYLCASSLQGAQNSPLHFGNGTRLTVT.

This chain joins TRBV7-2 and TRBJ1-1; D gene uncertain. The germline V gene has CDR1 SGHTA and CDR2 FQGNSA. The V end was cut by 0 bases, the J end by 4 bases, with 12 bases between. This CDR3 contains 15 residues. The CDR3 loop reads CASSLATGSVTEAFF. The CDR3 nucleotides are TGTGCCAGCAGCTTAGCAACCGGTAGCGTCACTGAAGCTTTCTTT.

The V and J genes are TRBV9 and TRBJ2-3; 11 nucleotides line up with TRBD2. This CDR3 comprises 17 residues. Germline lookup yields CDR1 SGDLS and CDR2 YYNGEE. Trimming took 4 bases from V and 3 from J; bases not matched to a gene: 10. CDR3 DNA sequence: TGTGCCAGCAGCCCCAAGATGGGGACTAGCGGTACAGATACGCAGTATTTT. Its translation: CASSPKMGTSGTDTQYF.

The chain carries TRBV9 and TRBJ2-1; D possibly corresponds to TRBD2 (6 bases). Germline CDR1 and CDR2: SGDLS and YYNGEE. Trimming took 3 bases from V and 8 from J, leaving 18 bases between them. The length of the CDR3 is 15 residues. The CDR3 DNA reads as TGTGCCAGCAGCGCCGGACTACCCGAGGGCCATGAGCAGTTCTTC. It translates to CASSAGLPEGHEQFF.

CDR3 in DNA: TGTGCCAGCAGTCCCCGGGGGTCACCCGGGGAGCTGTTTTTT. Its protein product is CASSPRGSPGELFF. The chain recombines TRBV5-4 with TRBJ2-2; D perhaps matches TRBD2 (6 bases). The V and J ends lost 5 bases and 6 bases respectively, with 14 bases between them. Germline values: CDR1 SGHNT, CDR2 YYREEE (reference sequence). The CDR3 is made up of 14 amino acids.

The V call is TRBV7-2, the J call TRBJ1-3, with D possibly matching TRBD1 (5 bases). There are 15 residues in the CDR3. Trimming pared 2 bases from V and 0 bases from J, leaving 8 bases between. The germline gives CDR1 SGHTA, CDR2 FQGNSA. CDR3 in amino acids: CASSLRQSSGNTIYF. The DNA of the CDR3 is TGTGCCAGCAGCTTAAGACAGAGCTCTGGAAACACCATATATTTT. Full variable domain (rest looked up from reference TRBV7-2 and TRBJ1-3): GAGVSQSPSNKVTEKGKDVELRCDPISGHTALYWYRQSLGQGLEFLIYFQGNSAPDKSGLPSDRFSAERTGGSVSTLTIQRTQQEDSAVYLCASSLRQSSGNTIYFGEGSWLTVV.

This clone was detected a few times. The chain employs TRBV6-6 and TRBJ2-3; the D is unclear. The germline CDR1 and CDR2 sequences are MNHNY and SVGAGI (reference sequence). The CDR3 has 13 amino acids. Trimming removed 7 bases from V and 3 bases from J, with 11 bases in between. CDR3 residues: CASIRSRTDTQYF. CDR3 bases: TGTGCCAGCATTAGGAGTCGTACAGATACGCAGTATTTT.

The V gene is TRBV27, the J gene TRBJ1-4; TRBD1 agrees at 7 bases. CDR3 size: 16 residues. Germline V CDR1 and CDR2: MNHEY, SMNVEV (reference sequence). J lost 4 bases, V lost 2 bases, and 7 bases had no gene match. The CDR3 spells CASSLTPGQINEKLFF. In DNA form, the CDR3 reads TGTGCCAGCAGTTTAACACCGGGACAGATTAATGAAAAACTGTTTTTT.

The chain combines TRBV29-1 with TRBJ2-7; 10 bases match TRBD2. With V trimmed by 6 bases and J by 2 bases, 19 bases remained unmatched. This CDR3 is 18 amino acids long. Looked up from germline, CDR1 is SQVTM and CDR2 is ANQGSEA. The CDR3 spells CSVTHGLSGGAGTYEQYF. CDR3 nucleotides: TGCAGCGTGACCCATGGACTGAGCGGGGGGGCTGGGACCTACGAGCAGTACTTC.

The rearrangement uses TRBV6-5 and TRBJ2-1; D perhaps matches TRBD1 (6 bases). The CDR3 length is 13 residues. V was cut by 6 bases and J by 4 bases, with 10 bases left in between. Germline-derived CDR1 and CDR2 are MNHEY and SVGAGI. The DNA of the CDR3 is TGTGCCAGCAGCCGGACAGTTTACAATGAGCAGTTCTTC. Protein: CASSRTVYNEQFF.

This sequence joins TRBV29-1 and TRBJ2-5; possible D gene TRBD1, 6 bases. The J call could be wrong; TRBJ2-7 is a better fit for the DNA end. The CDR3 covers 13 residues. Germline CDR1 and CDR2: SQVTM and ANQGSEA. The CDR3 loop reads CSVDGQGPYEQYF. DNA of the CDR3: TGCAGCGTTGATGGCCAGGGGCCCTACGAGCAGTACTTC.